Here is one T cell receptor beta chain with its context. No antigen is known for it. The CDR3 is 15 amino acids. The trim removed 4 bases at V and 6 bases at J, leaving 11 bases unmatched. The data are from a study of cytomegalovirus exposure and HLA in healthy donors. On the study more broadly: Drawn from HLA-typed donors, 83 million or so unique TCRs were held in an early data release.

Study conclusions and caveats: Overall, approximately 150 TCR beta chains were annotated as cytomegalovirus-associated. Equally common other TCR beta chains were less clonally expanded than HLA-associated ones, a later analysis found.

The PCR had 60 Vbeta and 13 Jbeta primers. Here immunoSEQ multiplex PCR was the method, and the copy in TCRdb shows in-frame clones only, minus some. The sample includes roughly 100,000 clones, roughly three quarters seen only once; the top ten take roughly 5.7%. This chain connects TRBV23-1 to TRBJ2-7; 8 bases map to TRBD2. TRBV23-1 is an open reading frame whose function is uncertain. Material for sequencing was PBMCs. The clonotype comes from a male donor in good health and CMV-seronegative. The CDR3 nucleotides read TGCGCCAGCAGTCTCGGGGGGGGGATGCGTCTCGAGCAGTACTTC. Amino acids: CASSLGGGMRLEQYF.